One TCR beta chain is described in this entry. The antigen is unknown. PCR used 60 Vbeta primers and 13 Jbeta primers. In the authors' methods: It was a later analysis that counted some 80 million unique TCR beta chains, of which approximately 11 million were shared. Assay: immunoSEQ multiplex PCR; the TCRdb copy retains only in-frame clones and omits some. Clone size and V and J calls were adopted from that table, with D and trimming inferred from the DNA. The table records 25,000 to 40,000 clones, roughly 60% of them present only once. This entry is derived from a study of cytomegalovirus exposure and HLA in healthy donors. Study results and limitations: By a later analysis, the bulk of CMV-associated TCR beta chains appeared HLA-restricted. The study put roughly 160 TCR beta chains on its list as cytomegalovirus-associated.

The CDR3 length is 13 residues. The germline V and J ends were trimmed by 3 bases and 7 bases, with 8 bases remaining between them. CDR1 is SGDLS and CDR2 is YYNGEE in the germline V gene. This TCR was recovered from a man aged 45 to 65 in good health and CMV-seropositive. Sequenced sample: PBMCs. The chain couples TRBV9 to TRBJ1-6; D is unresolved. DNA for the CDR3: TGTGCCAGCAGCGGTTCTTTAAATTCACCCCTCCACTTT. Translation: CASSGSLNSPLHF.